This T cell receptor (beta chain) was captured in a study of blood T cell repertoires in COVID-19. Original data processing: Reference gene primer amplification gave estimated nucleated cell counts. Assay used: immunoSEQ multiplex PCR; TCRdb lists only in-frame clones, some missing. That table supplies the V and J calls and clone size; D and trimming were determined from the DNA. The data show 130,000 to 150,000 clones, around nine tenths seen once. The sequenced sample consisted of peripheral blood. This sequence originates from a woman in her forties or fifties with active or convalescent COVID-19.

The CDR3 nucleotides are TGTGCCATCAGGACGGACAGCCCAAATTCACCCCTCCACTTT. Translating gives CAIRTDSPNSPLHF. J is TRBJ1-6 and V is TRBV10-3, with D possibly TRBD1 on 6 matching bases. CDR1 and CDR2 from the germline V gene are ENHRY and SYGVKD. The germline V and J ends were trimmed by 6 bases and 7 bases, with 13 bases remaining between them. This CDR3 is 14 amino acids long.